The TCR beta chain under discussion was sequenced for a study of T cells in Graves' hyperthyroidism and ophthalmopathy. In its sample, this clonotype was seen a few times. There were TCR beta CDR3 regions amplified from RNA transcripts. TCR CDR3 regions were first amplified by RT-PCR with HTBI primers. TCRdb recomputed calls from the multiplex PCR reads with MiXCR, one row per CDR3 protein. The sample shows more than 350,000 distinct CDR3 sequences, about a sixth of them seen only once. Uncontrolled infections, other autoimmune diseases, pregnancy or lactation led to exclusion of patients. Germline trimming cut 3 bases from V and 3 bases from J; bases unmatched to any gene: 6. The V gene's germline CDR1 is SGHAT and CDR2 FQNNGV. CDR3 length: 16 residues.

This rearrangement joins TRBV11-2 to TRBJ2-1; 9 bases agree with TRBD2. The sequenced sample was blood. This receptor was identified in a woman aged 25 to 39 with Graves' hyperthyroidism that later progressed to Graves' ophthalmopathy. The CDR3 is CASSFRGSGSYNEQFF. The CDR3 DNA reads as TGTGCCAGCAGCTTCCGGGGTAGCGGGAGCTACAATGAGCAGTTCTTC.